Detailed here is one T cell receptor beta chain. Its cognate antigen is unknown. This table comes from immunoSEQ multiplex PCR, and its TCRdb copy is limited to in-frame clones, with some not included. The table lists about 190,000 clones, approximately 90% of them singletons. This CDR3 region has 15 residues. Germline values: CDR1 SEHNR, CDR2 FQNEAQ (reference sequence). The V segment lost 5 bases and the J segment 6 bases; nucleotides outside the gene matches: 7. This entry comes from a study of T cell responses to AZD1222 COVID-19 vaccine. In the study overall: Investigators merged groups given second doses at roughly 4 or roughly 12 weeks. Study results and caveats: Close to half of all spike-specific TCRs reportedly target regions of the variants that are unmutated. Repertoires were collected only later (after the peak T cell response had occurred).

J is TRBJ1-6 and V is TRBV7-9; TRBD1 matches 7 bases. Source: peripheral blood, taken on day 0 of AZD1222 vaccination. The receptor comes from an adult in good health. The CDR3 DNA follows: TGTGCCAGCAGCCAGACGACAGGGAGTAATTCACCCCTCCACTTT. It specifies CASSQTTGSNSPLHF.